Below are 14 T cell receptor beta chains sequenced from a single sample in a study of CD8 T cells in Susac syndrome. The RNA input was about 0.5 to 1 ug, and it was reverse transcribed with random hexamers. TCRdb reprocessed the immunoSEQ multiplex PCR reads with MiXCR, giving one entry per CDR3 protein. The table includes 53,000 or so distinct CDR3 sequences, over 85% detected once. Sequencing was performed on CD8+ T cells from PBMCs. The source of these receptors is a human donor in good health.

This chain connects TRBV2 to TRBJ1-2, with D unresolved. The germline gives CDR1 SNHLY, CDR2 FYNNEI. Trimming removed 8 bases from V and 8 bases from J, with 12 bases in between. This CDR3 has 11 amino acids. CDR3 loop: CASSISLGYTF. The CDR3 nucleotides read TGTGCCAGCTCAATCAGCTTGGGCTACACCTTC. The complete variable domain, with remaining parts taken from reference TRBV2 and TRBJ1-2, reads EPEVTQTPSHQVTQMGQEVILRCVPISNHLYFYWYRQILGQKVEFLVSFYNNEISEKSEIFDDQFSVERPDGSNFTLKIRSTKLEDSAMYFCASSISLGYTFGSGTRLTVV.

The rearrangement links TRBV27 to TRBJ2-7, with 9 nucleotides matching TRBD2. The CDR3 covers 15 residues. The V gene's germline CDR1 is MNHEY and CDR2 SMNVEV (reference sequence). V was clipped by 6 bases and J by 7 bases; unmatched bases: 13. CDR3 nucleotides: TGTGCCAGCAGGCCGGTCCCCAGCGGGAGGCCTGAGCAGTACTTC. This translates into CASRPVPSGRPEQYF.

This clonotype was seen a single time. The V gene is TRBV5-1, the J gene TRBJ1-2; possibly TRBD1 for D (5 bases). This CDR3 is 13 amino acids long. The V end lost 4 bases, the J end lost 3 bases, and 10 bases lay between the germline ends. Germline CDR1 and CDR2: SGHRS and YFSETQ. CDR3 DNA sequence: TGCGCCAGCAGCCCCGGGGCAGACTATGGCTACACCTTC. Translating it yields CASSPGADYGYTF.

V usage is TRBV3-1 and J usage is TRBJ2-7; unclear D gene. The CDR3 runs 13 residues. Looked up from germline, CDR1 is LGHDT and CDR2 is YNNKEL (reference sequence). V was clipped by 1 base and J by 2 bases, with 6 bases between them. The CDR3 loop is CASSQGRTYEQYF. The DNA for the CDR3 is TGTGCCAGCAGCCAAGGTAGAACCTACGAGCAGTACTTC.

CDR3 nucleotide sequence: TGTGCCAGCAGCTTGGGGGCGTATGGGACTTACACCGGGGAGCTGTTTTTT. Its protein is CASSLGAYGTYTGELFF. The V call is TRBV5-6, the J call TRBJ2-2; D may be TRBD2 (6 bases). From germline, CDR1 is SGHDT and CDR2 YYEEEE. V gave up 0 bases and J gave up 3 bases, with 15 bases separating them. The CDR3 extends over 17 amino acids.

The chain joins TRBV28 to TRBJ1-1; the D is unclear. CDR1 and CDR2 (germline): MDHEN, SYDVKM. V was cut by 4 bases and J by 4 bases, with 7 bases left in between. CDR3 length equals 12 residues. The CDR3 DNA follows: TGTGCCAGCAGTTACGAACCCACTGAAGCTTTCTTT. Its protein product is CASSYEPTEAFF.

The chain joins TRBV19 to TRBJ2-7, with 9 bases matching TRBD2. Germline CDR1 reads LNHDA; CDR2 reads SQIVND (reference sequence). V trimming: 2 bases; J trimming: 0 bases; junction bases outside the gene matches: 2. The CDR3 has 15 residues. The CDR3 here is CASSIRLADSYEQYF. The CDR3, as DNA: TGTGCCAGTAGTATAAGACTAGCGGACTCCTACGAGCAGTACTTC.

The chain is built from TRBV27 and TRBJ2-1; 7 bases match TRBD2. The V gene end was trimmed by 1 base and the J gene end by 3 bases; junction bases not matched to a gene: 3. The CDR3 runs 15 residues. CDR1 and CDR2 (germline): MNHEY, SMNVEV (reference sequence). CDR3 residues: CASSLFGGSYNEQFF. The CDR3 DNA reads as TGTGCCAGCAGTTTATTTGGCGGGAGCTACAATGAGCAGTTCTTC.

This chain joins TRBV4-1 and TRBJ1-2; 11 bases map to TRBD1. CDR3 length equals 14 residues. CDR1 is MGHRA, CDR2 YSYEKL, per germline. Trimming at V came to 4 bases and at J to 7 bases, leaving 5 bases not matched to a gene. The CDR3 nucleotides are TGCGCCAGCAGCCCACCGGGACAGGGGGGTGGCTACACCTTC. Protein: CASSPPGQGGGYTF.

J is TRBJ1-5 and V is TRBV28; TRBD1 aligns across 7 bases. CDR3 length: 16 residues. Germline V lookup: CDR1 MDHEN, CDR2 SYDVKM. The V segment lost 5 bases and the J segment 3 bases; nucleotides outside the gene matches: 10. The chain's CDR3 is CASSIRGFDINQPQHF. CDR3 nucleotide sequence: TGTGCCAGCAGTATCAGGGGGTTCGACATCAATCAGCCCCAGCATTTT.

This rearrangement joins TRBV24-1 to TRBJ2-3; 8 bases are shared with TRBD1. V dropped 3 bases and J dropped 2; count of bases not matched to a gene: 3. Germline V CDR1 and CDR2: KGHDR, SFDVKD. The CDR3 has 15 residues. The CDR3 sequence is CATSDRTGFTDTQYF. The CDR3 DNA sequence: TGTGCCACCAGTGATCGGACAGGGTTCACAGATACGCAGTATTTT.

The table lists this clonotype with a count of one. This chain links TRBV28 with TRBJ1-1; no definite D call. CDR3 length equals 11 residues. Germline V gene data show CDR1 as MDHEN and CDR2 as SYDVKM. Trimming shortened V by 6 bases and J by 5 bases, and 7 bases separated the two germline ends. CDR3 amino acids: CASRLQTEAFF. The CDR3 nucleotides read TGTGCCAGCAGACTACAGACTGAAGCTTTCTTT.

The rearrangement links TRBV24-1 to TRBJ2-1, with D unresolved. There are 12 residues in the CDR3. The germline gives CDR1 KGHDR, CDR2 SFDVKD. V was pared by 2 bases and J by 2 bases, with 0 bases between. Here the CDR3 DNA reads TGTGCCACCAGTGATTCCTACAATGAGCAGTTCTTC. This sequence encodes CATSDSYNEQFF.

The chain couples TRBV7-9 to TRBJ2-3, with TRBD2 identical over 11 bases. V lost 6 bases to trimming and J lost 6 bases; unmatched junction nucleotides: 8. Germline CDR1 reads SEHNR; CDR2 reads FQNEAQ (reference sequence). The CDR3 has 15 residues. DNA for the CDR3: TGTGCCAGCAGACTAACTAGCGGGAGAACGGATACGCAGTATTTT. This sequence encodes CASRLTSGRTDTQYF. The variable domain in full, completed from reference TRBV7-9 and TRBJ2-3, reads DTGVSQNPRHKITKRGQNVTFRCDPISEHNRLYWYRQTLGQGPEFLTYFQNEAQLEKSRLLSDRFSAERPKGSFSTLEIQRTEQGDSAMYLCASRLTSGRTDTQYFGPGTRLTVL.